This T cell receptor (beta chain) is from a study of shared clonotypes between healthy human individuals. Looking at the study overall: Three CD4 naive, three CD4 memory, two CD8 naive and one CD8 memory plate were used per donor.

Sequencing used immunoSEQ multiplex PCR; TCRdb keeps in-frame clones, though not all of them. The sample comprises about 1.1 million clones, 78% of which are singletons, and about 0.52% rests with the top ten. Germline values: CDR1 SGHVS, CDR2 FNYEAQ. Trimming left V 1 base short and J 2 bases short, with 7 bases between. This CDR3 region has 14 residues. V usage is TRBV7-6 and J usage is TRBJ2-3, with no clear D. Sequenced input: memory CD4+ T cells from PBMCs. Subset defined: CD45RA-negative fraction. The TCR sequence derives from a man younger than 35 in good health. Some clones in this sample may be carry-over from other donors' samples. For the CDR3, the DNA is TGTGCCAGCAGCTTAGGTTCCCCCACAGATACGCAGTATTTT. The encoded protein is CASSLGSPTDTQYF.